The 3 T cell receptor beta chains listed next were all sequenced from one sample in a study of untreated major depressive disorder. The data were produced by immunoSEQ multiplex PCR, yet TCRdb's version contains in-frame clones alone and is incomplete. The data show tens of thousands of clones, with around 87% seen just once and 4.5% to 6.5% held by the top ten. The sequenced sample consisted of CD4+ T cells from PBMCs. All receptors derive from a woman in her 30s in good health.

This chain joins TRBV9 and TRBJ1-4; maybe TRBD1 (5 bases). The germline V gene has CDR1 SGDLS and CDR2 YYNGEE. V lost 4 bases and J 0 bases, leaving 22 bases between the germline ends. The CDR3 contains 19 residues. The CDR3 DNA follows: TGTGCCAGCAGCTCTCCCGGGGCCCGGGGCCTCGCAACTAATGAAAAACTGTTTTTT. The encoded protein is CASSSPGARGLATNEKLFF.

A single count supports this clone. V is TRBV28 and J is TRBJ1-5; D possibly corresponds to TRBD1 (5 bases). This CDR3 is 15 amino acids long. Looked up from germline, CDR1 is MDHEN and CDR2 is SYDVKM. Trimming took off 5 bases at V and 2 bases at J, with 13 bases between the two ends. Here the CDR3 reads CASSPGRGRNQPQHF. The CDR3 coding sequence is TGTGCCAGCAGTCCCGGGAGGGGTCGCAATCAGCCCCAGCATTTT.

The V and J genes are TRBV6-5 and TRBJ1-5; no definite D call. The CDR3 runs to 14 residues. Trimming removed 0 bases at V and 4 bases at J, with 7 bases between. The germline CDR1 and CDR2 sequences are MNHEY and SVGAGI. The chain's CDR3 is CASSYSFSNQPQHF. CDR3 in DNA: TGTGCCAGCAGTTACTCGTTCAGTAATCAGCCCCAGCATTTT.